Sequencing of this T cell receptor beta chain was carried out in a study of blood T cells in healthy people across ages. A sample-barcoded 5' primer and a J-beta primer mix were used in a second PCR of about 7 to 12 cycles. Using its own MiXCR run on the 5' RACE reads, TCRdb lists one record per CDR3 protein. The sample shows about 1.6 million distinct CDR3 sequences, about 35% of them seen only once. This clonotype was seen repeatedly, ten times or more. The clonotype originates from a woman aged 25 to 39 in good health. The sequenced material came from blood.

In DNA form, the CDR3 reads TGCGCCAGCAGCCAAGGAGTAATCCAGGGGGCAGGGGAGCAGTACTTC. Protein product: CASSQGVIQGAGEQYF. J is TRBJ2-7 and V is TRBV4-1; 8 nucleotides align to TRBD1. Germline V gene lookup returns CDR1 MGHRA and CDR2 YSYEKL. The CDR3 spans 16 residues. V was pared by 1 base and J by 7 bases, with 12 bases of the junction left unmatched.